These T cell receptor beta chains were read from a single sample in a study of blood T cell repertoires in COVID-19. The method was immunoSEQ multiplex PCR; TCRdb's version includes in-frame clones alone and lacks a portion of them. The repertoire holds 250,000 or so clones, around 86% seen once, with approximately 1.5% in the top ten. The specimen sequenced was PBMCs or T cells enriched from blood (not recorded which). These receptor sequences come from a woman aged 45-65 years who had recovered from COVID-19. Both conserved end residues are part of each CDR3. Fields, in order: clone size, J gene, D gene, V gene, CDR3 DNA, CDR3 protein. The D gene is left open where the match is weak. Size tells how often a clone was seen (once, few, many) or the class of an expanded clone, and some rows leave it out.

clone_size: once; j_call: TRBJ1-5; d_call: -; v_call: TRBV6-1; cdr3_nt: TGTGCCAGCAGTGAAGAGGCGAGGGGCAATCAGCCCCAGCATTTT; cdr3_aa: CASSEEARGNQPQHF
clone_size: -; j_call: TRBJ1-2; d_call: -; v_call: TRBV12-3/TRBV12-4; cdr3_nt: TGTGCCAGCAGTTTAGCCGGGGGGGGCTACACCTTC; cdr3_aa: CASSLAGGGYTF
clone_size: -; j_call: TRBJ1-4; d_call: -; v_call: TRBV18; cdr3_nt: TGTGCCAGCTCGGTCGGTGTCAATGAAAAACTGTTTTTT; cdr3_aa: CASSVGVNEKLFF
clone_size: -; j_call: TRBJ1-1; d_call: -; v_call: TRBV5-1; cdr3_nt: TGCGCCAGCAGCTTCTTCAGTACCCAGAACACTGAAGCTTTCTTT; cdr3_aa: CASSFFSTQNTEAFF
clone_size: -; j_call: TRBJ2-5; d_call: TRBD1; v_call: TRBV5-1; cdr3_nt: TGCGCCAGCAGCTATTCAGGGGGCGCGAGGCAAGAGACCCAGTACTTC; cdr3_aa: CASSYSGGARQETQYF
clone_size: -; j_call: TRBJ2-2; d_call: TRBD2; v_call: TRBV7-3; cdr3_nt: TGTGCCAGCAGCTCCCGTTTTACTAGCGGGACCGGGGAGCTGTTTTTT; cdr3_aa: CASSSRFTSGTGELFF
clone_size: once; j_call: TRBJ1-5; d_call: TRBD1; v_call: TRBV7-2; cdr3_nt: TGTGCCAGCAGCTTAAGCTCGGACAGGGAGTCCCAGCCCCAGCATTTT; cdr3_aa: CASSLSSDRESQPQHF
clone_size: -; j_call: TRBJ2-3; d_call: TRBD2; v_call: TRBV28; cdr3_nt: TGTGCCAGCAGTTTATGGGGCACTAGCGGTTACAGCACAGATACGCAGTATTTT; cdr3_aa: CASSLWGTSGYSTDTQYF
clone_size: -; j_call: TRBJ2-1; d_call: TRBD2; v_call: TRBV28; cdr3_nt: TGTGCCCTCGATAGCGGGAGAGATGAGCAGTTCTTC; cdr3_aa: CALDSGRDEQFF
clone_size: -; j_call: TRBJ2-2; d_call: -; v_call: TRBV4-2; cdr3_nt: TGTGCCAGCAGCCAAGATGGGGAGCCGTTCGCGAACACCGGGGAGCTGTTTTTT; cdr3_aa: CASSQDGEPFANTGELFF
clone_size: -; j_call: TRBJ2-7; d_call: -; v_call: TRBV7-9; cdr3_nt: TGTGCCAGCAGTTCCCTAGCGAACCGACCTCACGAGCAGTACTTC; cdr3_aa: CASSSLANRPHEQYF
clone_size: -; j_call: TRBJ2-2; d_call: TRBD2; v_call: TRBV3-1/TRBV3-2; cdr3_nt: TGTGCCAGCAGCCATCACGGGAGGGCCCCCGAGGAGCTGTTTTTT; cdr3_aa: CASSHHGRAPEELFF
clone_size: -; j_call: TRBJ2-2; d_call: -; v_call: TRBV7-6; cdr3_nt: TGTGCCAGCAGCTTAGAGCCTGTCAACACCGGGGAGCTGTTTTTT; cdr3_aa: CASSLEPVNTGELFF
clone_size: -; j_call: TRBJ2-3; d_call: -; v_call: TRBV6-2/TRBV6-3; cdr3_nt: TGTGCCAGCAGTTACTCTCTGGCGGGGCTCACAGATACGCAGTATTTT; cdr3_aa: CASSYSLAGLTDTQYF
clone_size: once; j_call: TRBJ1-1; d_call: -; v_call: TRBV6-5; cdr3_nt: TGTGCCAGCAGACCAGTGATGAACACTGAAGCTTTCTTT; cdr3_aa: CASRPVMNTEAFF
clone_size: -; j_call: TRBJ2-3; d_call: -; v_call: TRBV11-2; cdr3_nt: TGTGCCAGCAGCCAGGGGGTTTTGCGGGGGGACACAGATACGCAGTATTTT; cdr3_aa: CASSQGVLRGDTDTQYF
clone_size: -; j_call: TRBJ1-5; d_call: TRBD1; v_call: TRBV6-5; cdr3_nt: TGTGCCAGCAGCCGGGACAGTCTCAATCAGCCCCAGCATTTT; cdr3_aa: CASSRDSLNQPQHF
clone_size: -; j_call: TRBJ2-7; d_call: TRBD2; v_call: TRBV4-2; cdr3_nt: TGTGCCAGCAGCCAAGAGTTCGGGACTAGCGGGAGGGCCTTTACGTGGGAGCAGTACTTC; cdr3_aa: CASSQEFGTSGRAFTWEQYF
clone_size: -; j_call: TRBJ2-3; d_call: TRBD2; v_call: TRBV3-1/TRBV3-2; cdr3_nt: TGTGCCAGCGGGAGGGCCAAAGATACGCAGTATTTT; cdr3_aa: CASGRAKDTQYF
clone_size: -; j_call: TRBJ2-1; d_call: TRBD2; v_call: TRBV2; cdr3_nt: TGTGCCAGCAGGCGGACTAGCGGGAGCGGCAATGAGCAGTTCTTC; cdr3_aa: CASRRTSGSGNEQFF
clone_size: -; j_call: TRBJ2-1; d_call: TRBD1; v_call: TRBV18; cdr3_nt: TGTGCCAGCTCACCAGTGGGACAGGGGACCAATGAGCAGTTCTTC; cdr3_aa: CASSPVGQGTNEQFF
clone_size: -; j_call: TRBJ1-6; d_call: -; v_call: TRBV28; cdr3_nt: TGTGCCAGCAAGACTGCCTATAATTCACCCCTCCACTTT; cdr3_aa: CASKTAYNSPLHF
clone_size: -; j_call: TRBJ2-1; d_call: -; v_call: TRBV11-3; cdr3_nt: TGTGCCAGCAGCTTAGGTCCTTCCTACAATGAGCAGTTCTTC; cdr3_aa: CASSLGPSYNEQFF
clone_size: -; j_call: TRBJ2-7; d_call: TRBD2; v_call: TRBV11-1; cdr3_nt: TGTGCCAGCAGCTTGTCCAGCGGGGGCACCTACGAGCAGTACTTC; cdr3_aa: CASSLSSGGTYEQYF
clone_size: -; j_call: TRBJ2-1; d_call: -; v_call: TRBV12-3/TRBV12-4; cdr3_nt: TGTGCCAGCACAGTCGGGGAGTTGGGTGAGCAGTTCTTC; cdr3_aa: CASTVGELGEQFF
clone_size: -; j_call: TRBJ2-3; d_call: TRBD2; v_call: TRBV27; cdr3_nt: TGTGCCATTATTAACCTTAGCGGGGAACCCACAGATACGCAGTATTTT; cdr3_aa: CAIINLSGEPTDTQYF
clone_size: -; j_call: TRBJ2-7; d_call: -; v_call: TRBV18; cdr3_nt: TGTGCCAGCTCACCGGCTAGCGACTACGAGCAGTACTTC; cdr3_aa: CASSPASDYEQYF
clone_size: -; j_call: TRBJ2-3; d_call: -; v_call: TRBV5-4; cdr3_nt: TGTGCCAGCACGTCTCTTAGCACAGATACGCAGTATTTT; cdr3_aa: CASTSLSTDTQYF
clone_size: -; j_call: TRBJ1-5; d_call: -; v_call: TRBV2; cdr3_nt: TGTGCCAGCAGCCTTGGACTTAATCAGCCCCAGCATTTT; cdr3_aa: CASSLGLNQPQHF
clone_size: -; j_call: TRBJ2-1; d_call: TRBD2; v_call: TRBV9; cdr3_nt: TGTGCCAGCAGCGGAGGGACTAGCGGGAGCAATGAGCAGTTCTTC; cdr3_aa: CASSGGTSGSNEQFF
clone_size: -; j_call: TRBJ1-2; d_call: TRBD1; v_call: TRBV9; cdr3_nt: TGTGCCAGCAGCGCAGGGGGGACAGGGTTGGTCTATGGCTACACCTTC; cdr3_aa: CASSAGGTGLVYGYTF
clone_size: -; j_call: TRBJ2-1; d_call: -; v_call: TRBV24-1; cdr3_nt: TGTGCCACCAGTCCGCGCGGGTCCTACAATGAGCAGTTCTTC; cdr3_aa: CATSPRGSYNEQFF
clone_size: -; j_call: TRBJ1-3; d_call: -; v_call: TRBV5-8; cdr3_nt: TGTGCCAGCAGCTTTCAGAGACAGAGCTCTGGAAACACCATATATTTT; cdr3_aa: CASSFQRQSSGNTIYF
clone_size: few; j_call: TRBJ1-4; d_call: -; v_call: TRBV6-4; cdr3_nt: TGTGCCAGCAGTGACGGGAAGGGGGTTATTAGTGAAAAACTGTTTTTT; cdr3_aa: CASSDGKGVISEKLFF
clone_size: -; j_call: TRBJ1-2; d_call: TRBD1; v_call: TRBV27; cdr3_nt: TGTGCCAGCAGTTCTACAGGGGCGGCTTTCCACACCTTC; cdr3_aa: CASSSTGAAFHTF
clone_size: few; j_call: TRBJ2-1; d_call: -; v_call: TRBV7-2; cdr3_nt: TGTGCCAGCAGCCGGCGAGCGGGTGAGCAGTTCTTC; cdr3_aa: CASSRRAGEQFF
clone_size: -; j_call: TRBJ2-3; d_call: -; v_call: TRBV5-1; cdr3_nt: TGCGCCAGCAGCTTGGCCCGGACTCGATCCGGCACTAGCACAGATACGCAGTATTTT; cdr3_aa: CASSLARTRSGTSTDTQYF
clone_size: -; j_call: TRBJ1-1; d_call: -; v_call: TRBV7-9; cdr3_nt: TGTGCCAGCAGCTTTTATGAGGGCGCTTTCTTT; cdr3_aa: CASSFYEGAFF
clone_size: -; j_call: TRBJ1-1; d_call: -; v_call: TRBV5-1; cdr3_nt: TGCGCCAGCAGCGCAGGGCCGAACACTGAAGCTTTCTTT; cdr3_aa: CASSAGPNTEAFF
clone_size: -; j_call: TRBJ2-7; d_call: -; v_call: TRBV10-3; cdr3_nt: TGTGCCATCACTGGGGACAACTACGAGCAGTACTTC; cdr3_aa: CAITGDNYEQYF
clone_size: -; j_call: TRBJ1-4; d_call: TRBD1; v_call: TRBV2; cdr3_nt: TGTGCCAGCGACAGGGGAACTAATGAAAAACTGTTTTTT; cdr3_aa: CASDRGTNEKLFF
clone_size: -; j_call: TRBJ2-1; d_call: -; v_call: TRBV4-1; cdr3_nt: TGCGCCAGCAGCCGTACCAGCGACTCCTACAATGAGCAGTTCTTC; cdr3_aa: CASSRTSDSYNEQFF